This T cell receptor beta chain came from a study of T cells after yellow fever vaccination. Turning to the study itself: Fractions with few cells were prepared using SMART-Seq v4 Ultra Low Input.

TCRdb ran MiXCR on the 5' RACE reads and lists one entry per CDR3 protein. This sample carries roughly 120,000 distinct CDR3 sequences, around 7.4% of them seen once, and the ten largest clones take 2.5%. In its sample, this clonotype was seen many times. No antigen is known for it. V lost 1 base, J lost 8 bases, and 11 bases lay in between. Per the germline V gene, CDR1 is DFQATT and CDR2 is SNEGSKA (reference sequence). This CDR3 is built from 12 residues. Study conclusions and caveats: A minor fraction of clonotypes spanned both CD4 and CD8 compartments. The study re-detected most primary-vaccination clones after the booster (96% CD4, almost 90% CD8).

The origin of this receptor is a man younger than 35 who received the YFV17D yellow fever vaccine. The chain links TRBV20-1 to TRBJ1-1; D gene ambiguous. Sequenced here: CD4+ T cells sorted from PBMCs, sampled 9 to 10 days after the first yellow fever vaccination. CDR3: CSARGPGPEAFF. The CDR3 DNA follows: TGCAGTGCTAGAGGTCCGGGTCCCGAAGCTTTCTTT.